The 7 T cell receptor beta chains given below trace back to one sample, sequenced in a study of beta chain features in type 1 diabetes. Study results and limitations: Within each of all four CD4+ subsets, Type 1 diabetes patients had TCRB CDR3s that were moderately but significantly shorter.

For these TCRs, the target antigens are not known. Reverse transcribing all isolated RNA meant expressed TCRB transcripts were sequenced. The table came from immunoSEQ multiplex PCR; TCRdb's copy has only in-frame clones and leaves some out. Seen here are 120,000 or so clones, approximately 15% observed once, and the top ten hold 2% to 3%. The sequencing input was central memory CD4+ T cells from blood. These receptors came from a man younger than 35 with type 1 diabetes.

This clone has a handful of counts. CDR3 nucleotide sequence: TGTGCCAGCAGTCAACGAGGAACAGATTCCGAGACCCAGTACTTC. It codes for CASSQRGTDSETQYF. This chain uses TRBV28 with TRBJ2-5; D ambiguous. There are 15 residues in the CDR3. Germline V gene sequence: CDR1 MDHEN, CDR2 SYDVKM. V lost 5 bases to trimming and J lost 5 bases, with 18 bases between them.

This clone was detected a few times. The genes are TRBV5-6 and TRBJ1-4; D gene unclear. The V gene's germline CDR1 is SGHDT and CDR2 YYEEEE. Trimming left V 0 bases short and J 6 bases short, with 9 bases between. CDR3 length equals 14 residues. The CDR3 protein is CASSLAGGDEKLFF. DNA of the CDR3: TGTGCCAGCAGCTTGGCGGGAGGCGATGAAAAACTGTTTTTT.

The chain recombines TRBV5-1 with TRBJ2-2; D is unclear. This CDR3 spans 13 amino acids. The V and J ends lost 0 bases and 7 bases respectively, with 7 bases between them. CDR1 and CDR2 (germline): SGHRS, YFSETQ. CDR3 in amino acids: CASSLEFYGELFF. In DNA, the CDR3 is TGCGCCAGCAGCTTGGAGTTTTACGGGGAGCTGTTTTTT.

The genes are TRBV19 and TRBJ2-2; 9 positions agree with TRBD2. Trimming cost V 3 bases and J 7 bases; bases outside gene matches: 6. There are 15 residues in the CDR3. Germline loops: CDR1 LNHDA, CDR2 SQIVND (reference sequence). The CDR3 reads CASSIGLAGSGELFF. In DNA form, the CDR3 reads TGTGCCAGTAGTATCGGTCTAGCGGGGAGCGGGGAGCTGTTTTTT.

On this clone itself: Distinct nucleotide sequences in the sample also encode this CDR3. This chain joins TRBV7-2 and TRBJ1-5, with D possibly matching TRBD1 (6 bases). Trimming left V 4 bases short and J 2 bases short, with 6 bases between. The CDR3 is 13 amino acids. The germline gives CDR1 SGHTA, CDR2 FQGNSA. DNA for the CDR3: TGTGCCAGCAGCTACAGGGGCAATCAGCCCCAGCATTTT. Its translation is CASSYRGNQPQHF.

This chain connects TRBV27 to TRBJ1-2; D not certain. There are 15 residues in the CDR3. Per germline, CDR1 MNHEY and CDR2 SMNVEV (reference sequence). V was clipped by 5 bases and J by 8 bases, with 21 bases between them. The CDR3 sequence: CASSKRTVRSKGYTF. CDR3 DNA: TGTGCCAGCAGTAAGAGGACTGTTCGTTCGAAGGGCTACACCTTC.

This clone appeared many times. V and J are TRBV9 and TRBJ2-7, with a possible D match to TRBD2 (5 bases). The CDR3 extends over 13 amino acids. Germline values: CDR1 SGDLS, CDR2 YYNGEE. V was clipped by 1 base and J by 6 bases, with 11 bases between them. The CDR3 nucleotides are TGTGCCAGCAGCGTAACTAGTCCAGGCGAGCAGTACTTC. It encodes CASSVTSPGEQYF.